Below, 24 T cell receptor beta chains from the same sample are listed, as sequenced in a study of cytomegalovirus exposure and HLA in healthy donors (dated by TCRdb to about 2017). The library was produced with the immunoSEQ multiplex PCR assay. TCRdb holds this immuneACCESS table with in-frame rearrangements only. Some clones are missing; in checked studies, unresolved V genes explain under half, and the rest has no known cause. The sample table contains about 140,000 clones; only one count was recorded for 80% to 90% of them. 2.5% to 3.5% of the sample is held by the ten biggest clonotypes. The source material was PBMCs. The origin of the receptors is a man between 18 and 35 years old in good health and CMV-seronegative.

CDR3 in amino acids: CASSAGQGIGEQYF. As DNA, the CDR3 is TGCGCCAGCAGCGCAGGACAGGGGATTGGGGAGCAGTACTTC. The chain has TRBV5-1 and TRBJ2-7; 9 bases fit TRBD1. The V and J ends lost 4 bases and 7 bases, in that order; junction bases with no gene match: 9. The germline V gene has CDR1 SGHRS and CDR2 YFSETQ. The CDR3 extends over 14 amino acids.

The chain has TRBV5-1 and TRBJ1-1; TRBD1 matches at 8 bases. V lost 5 bases, J lost 0 bases, and 6 bases stayed unmatched. Germline CDR1 is SGHRS and CDR2 is YFSETQ. The CDR3 has 15 amino acids. CDR3 region: CASSYRGTVNTEAFF. Written as DNA, the CDR3 is TGCGCCAGCAGTTACAGGGGGACGGTGAACACTGAAGCTTTCTTT.

The chain joins TRBV27 to TRBJ1-1; a possible D gene is TRBD1 (5 bases). Germline lookup yields CDR1 MNHEY and CDR2 SMNVEV (reference sequence). The CDR3 extends over 14 amino acids. V was clipped by 3 bases and J by 0 bases, with 8 bases between them. The CDR3 is CASSFTGVNTEAFF. CDR3 nucleotides: TGTGCCAGCAGTTTTACAGGAGTGAACACTGAAGCTTTCTTT.

This clone was seen once. The chain uses TRBV29-1 and TRBJ2-6, with TRBD1 as a possible D gene (7 bases). Germline loops: CDR1 SQVTM, CDR2 ANQGSEA. CDR3 size: 17 residues. Trimming removed 0 bases from V and 3 bases from J, with 15 bases in between. CDR3 DNA: TGCAGCGTTGAAGAGGAGGGTAGGGGGCATGGGGCCAACGTCCTGACTTTC. Encoded protein: CSVEEEGRGHGANVLTF.

This clone was recorded only once. The chain carries TRBV4-1 and TRBJ1-2; D remains unclear. Germline-derived CDR1 and CDR2 are MGHRA and YSYEKL. CDR3 length: 10 residues. V was cut by 7 bases and J by 4 bases, with 4 bases left in between. DNA for the CDR3: TGCGCCAGCAAGCGCTATGGCTACACCTTC. Its protein product is CASKRYGYTF.

This clone has only a few counts. The CDR3 spells CASSGARNYGYTF. CDR3 nucleotides: TGCGCCAGCAGCGGGGCGCGGAACTATGGCTACACCTTC. V usage is TRBV5-1 and J usage is TRBJ1-2; D might be TRBD1 (5 bases). This CDR3 spans 13 amino acids. Germline-derived CDR1 and CDR2 are SGHRS and YFSETQ. V lost 4 bases to trimming and J lost 2 bases, with 9 bases between them. Complete variable domain (other parts from reference TRBV5-1 and TRBJ1-2): KAGVTQTPRYLIKTRGQQVTLSCSPISGHRSVSWYQQTPGQGLQFLFEYFSETQRNKGNFPGRFSGRQFSNSRSEMNVSTLELGDSALYLCASSGARNYGYTFGSGTRLTVV.

V usage is TRBV2 and J usage is TRBJ1-3; 10 nucleotides line up with TRBD1. The V gene end was trimmed by 6 bases and the J gene end by 4 bases; junction bases not matched to a gene: 6. Germline CDR1 reads SNHLY; CDR2 reads FYNNEI. This CDR3 has 15 amino acids. CDR3 DNA sequence: TGTGCCAGCAGAGACAGGGGGCTACTGGGAAACACCATATATTTT. It translates to CASRDRGLLGNTIYF.

The chain recombines TRBV4-3 with TRBJ2-1, with TRBD1 identical over 11 bases. The germline V gene has CDR1 LGHNA and CDR2 YSLEER. Trimming cost V 2 bases and J 8 bases; bases outside gene matches: 2. The CDR3 is 14 residues long. The CDR3 DNA reads TGCGCCAGCAGCCAACGGGACAGGGGGTATGAGCAGTTCTTC. Protein: CASSQRDRGYEQFF.

This sequence joins TRBV2 and TRBJ2-1; 9 bases map to TRBD2. Germline values: CDR1 SNHLY, CDR2 FYNNEI. The J segment lost 9 bases and the V segment lost 3 bases, leaving 9 bases of the junction unmatched. CDR3 length: 15 amino acids. CDR3 in amino acids: CASSESAGGLSEQFF. DNA for the CDR3: TGTGCCAGCAGTGAGTCAGCGGGGGGTTTGAGTGAGCAGTTCTTC. Based on the CDR3 plus reference TRBV2 and TRBJ2-1, the full variable domain is EPEVTQTPSHQVTQMGQEVILRCVPISNHLYFYWYRQILGQKVEFLVSFYNNEISEKSEIFDDQFSVERPDGSNFTLKIRSTKLEDSAMYFCASSESAGGLSEQFFGPGTRLTVL.

The rearrangement joins TRBV15 to TRBJ2-3; 8 bases align to TRBD2. Germline trimming cut 6 bases from V and 6 bases from J; bases unmatched to any gene: 11. In germline, CDR1 is LNHNV, CDR2 YYDKDF (reference sequence). There are 15 residues in the CDR3. CDR3 in DNA: TGTGCCACCAGTACCGGGACTAGATCATCCGATACGCAGTATTTT. Protein: CATSTGTRSSDTQYF.

This clone appeared a single time. The rearrangement links TRBV27 to TRBJ2-5; TRBD1 might be the D (6 bases). The germline V gene has CDR1 MNHEY and CDR2 SMNVEV (reference sequence). Trimming removed 4 bases from V and 4 bases from J, with 10 bases in between. CDR3 length: 13 amino acids. The DNA for the CDR3 is TGTGCCAGCAGTTCTGGGGGCCCAGAGACCCAGTACTTC. Protein: CASSSGGPETQYF.

The chain couples TRBV27 to TRBJ2-7; 9 bases line up with TRBD1. J was trimmed by 4 bases and V by 2 bases; bases with no gene match: 9. Germline V lookup: CDR1 MNHEY, CDR2 SMNVEV (reference sequence). CDR3 length: 16 residues. This chain's CDR3 is CASSLGPGQGAYEQYF. The CDR3 bases are TGTGCCAGCAGTTTAGGCCCGGGACAGGGAGCATACGAGCAGTACTTC.

The J gene is TRBJ1-4, the V gene TRBV7-2; D may be TRBD1 (5 bases). Between the trimmed V and J ends, which lost 3 bases and 5 bases, there was a span of 10 bases. The CDR3 runs 14 residues. Per the germline V gene, CDR1 is SGHTA and CDR2 is FQGNSA. The CDR3 coding sequence is TGTGCCAGCAGCTTTAGACCAGGGAATGAAAAACTGTTTTTT. Translated, it gives CASSFRPGNEKLFF.

This clone was detected only once. This sequence joins TRBV6-4 and TRBJ2-1; 8 nucleotides line up with TRBD1. The length of the CDR3 is 15 residues. V shed 6 bases and J 7 bases; nucleotides not matched to a gene: 11. Per the germline V gene, CDR1 is MRHNA and CDR2 is SNTAGT. The DNA of the CDR3 is TGTGCCAGCAGCCCGGAGACAGGGGCCACAAATGAGCAGTTCTTC. The encoded protein is CASSPETGATNEQFF.

J is TRBJ1-4 and V is TRBV19, with D tentatively TRBD1 (6 bases). CDR1 and CDR2 (germline): LNHDA, SQIVND (reference sequence). The CDR3 extends over 11 amino acids. V lost 3 bases to trimming and J lost 12 bases, with 8 bases between them. The CDR3 DNA reads as TGTGCCAGTAGTATGGGGGCCCAACTGTTTTTT. Amino acids: CASSMGAQLFF. The whole variable domain, filled in from reference TRBV19 and TRBJ1-4, reads DGGITQSPKYLFRKEGQNVTLSCEQNLNHDAMYWYRQDPGQGLRLIYYSQIVNDFQKGDIAEGYSVSREKKESFPLTVTSAQKNPTAFYLCASSMGAQLFFGSGTQLSVL.

The rearrangement links TRBV10-3 to TRBJ2-3, with 10 positions matching TRBD2. V gave up 5 bases and J gave up 0 bases; unmatched junction bases: 8. The germline V gene has CDR1 ENHRY and CDR2 SYGVKD. The CDR3 contains 17 residues. CDR3 amino acids: CAISYGLAATSTDTQYF. CDR3 nucleotide sequence: TGTGCCATCAGTTACGGACTAGCGGCTACTAGCACAGATACGCAGTATTTT.

The chain employs TRBV19 and TRBJ1-4, with D hard to call. Germline-derived CDR1 and CDR2 are LNHDA and SQIVND (reference sequence). V gave up 6 bases and J gave up 0 bases, with 8 bases separating them. The CDR3 is 14 residues long. The CDR3 here is CASSGFATNEKLFF. The CDR3 nucleotides are TGTGCCAGTAGCGGTTTTGCAACTAATGAAAAACTGTTTTTT.

This chain connects TRBV7-6 to TRBJ2-5, with 7 bases matching TRBD2. V shed 4 bases, J shed 4 bases, and the junction held 6 bases outside the gene matches. Germline V gives CDR1 SGHVS, CDR2 FNYEAQ. This CDR3 has 14 amino acids. CDR3 nucleotide sequence: TGTGCCAGCAGCTGGGGGGGAGTCGGAGAGACCCAGTACTTC. It specifies CASSWGGVGETQYF.

The chain links TRBV10-3 to TRBJ1-1; 7 bases fit TRBD1. In germline, CDR1 is ENHRY, CDR2 SYGVKD. This CDR3 has 16 residues. With 4 bases clipped from V and 1 base from J, the junction kept 9 bases outside the gene matches. The CDR3 protein is CAISAAPGQQNTEAFF. The CDR3 DNA reads TGTGCCATCAGTGCTGCACCGGGACAGCAGAACACTGAAGCTTTCTTT.

The chain joins TRBV5-1 to TRBJ1-1, with D possibly matching TRBD1 (5 bases). Deletions cut 4 bases from V and 3 bases from J, with 7 bases between. CDR1 SGHRS and CDR2 YFSETQ come from the germline V gene. The CDR3 sequence is 12 residues long. CDR3 bases: TGCGCCAGCAGCGGAGGGGACACTGAAGCTTTCTTT. Amino acids: CASSGGDTEAFF. Combining the CDR3 with reference TRBV5-1 and TRBJ1-1 gives the whole variable domain KAGVTQTPRYLIKTRGQQVTLSCSPISGHRSVSWYQQTPGQGLQFLFEYFSETQRNKGNFPGRFSGRQFSNSRSEMNVSTLELGDSALYLCASSGGDTEAFFGQGTRLTVV.

CDR3 loop: CAVGQGVSGANVLTF. The CDR3 nucleotides read TGTGCCGTGGGACAGGGGGTCTCTGGGGCCAACGTCCTGACTTTC. This chain joins TRBV5-4 and TRBJ2-6, with 11 positions matching TRBD1. V lost 10 bases, J lost 0 bases, and 3 bases stayed unmatched. The CDR3 extends over 15 amino acids. Germline lookup yields CDR1 SGHNT and CDR2 YYREEE (reference sequence).

The chain couples TRBV15 to TRBJ2-7, with TRBD1 matching over 10 bases. Germline assignment: CDR1 LNHNV and CDR2 YYDKDF (reference sequence). V shed 9 bases and J 4 bases; nucleotides not matched to a gene: 9. This CDR3 spans 14 amino acids. The CDR3 reads CATSETGGRYEQYF. In nucleotides, the CDR3 is TGTGCCACGTCCGAGACAGGGGGCAGGTACGAGCAGTACTTC.

This chain uses TRBV9 with TRBJ2-3; the match to TRBD2 covers 10 bases. The CDR3 runs to 17 residues. Trimming took 1 base from V and 2 from J; bases not matched to a gene: 7. The V gene's germline CDR1 is SGDLS and CDR2 YYNGEE. The CDR3 DNA reads TGTGCCAGCAGCGTATTAACTAGCGGGGCGTACACAGATACGCAGTATTTT. Protein: CASSVLTSGAYTDTQYF.

The J gene is TRBJ2-3, the V gene TRBV10-2; TRBD2 aligns across 8 bases. V shed 6 bases, J shed 13 bases, and the junction held 15 bases outside the gene matches. CDR3 length: 14 residues. Germline V gives CDR1 WSHSY, CDR2 SAAADI. DNA for the CDR3: TGCGCCAGCAGCTCGGTCGGGGGGGTCGGGTCGGAGTATTTT. Protein product: CASSSVGGVGSEYF.